Listed below are T cell receptor beta chains from one sample, sequenced in a study of OX40 agonist ivuxolimab in advanced cancers. Clones were read by immunoSEQ multiplex PCR, and TCRdb kept only the in-frame ones, dropping some. The repertoire holds 21,000 or so clones, roughly four fifths seen once, with roughly 29% in the top ten. The input for sequencing was CD4+ or CD8+ T cells sorted from blood, taken in a trial of the OX40 agonist ivuxolimab. The receptors come from an adult with an advanced solid tumor such as melanoma, head and neck, liver or kidney cancer. Each CDR3 is given with its conserved first and last residue. The D gene is left open where the match is weak.

15,NA,TRBV15,TRBJ2-3,CATSRYPLGTDTQYF
15,TRBD1,TRBV2,TRBJ1-1,CASSEGQGANTEAFF
15,TRBD1,TRBV30,TRBJ2-4,CAWRGQVLAKNIQYF
16,NA,TRBV11-2,TRBJ2-2,CASSLGAAGFGGELFF
17,TRBD1,TRBV5-1,TRBJ2-2,CASSLGYRGPGTGELFF
13,NA,TRBV7-9,TRBJ2-7,CASRHPLEGEQYF
11,TRBD2,TRBV11-2,TRBJ2-1,CASTSGTSKFF
15,TRBD2,TRBV7-2,TRBJ2-7,CASSFSGGRPYEQYF
13,TRBD2,TRBV10-3,TRBJ2-7,CASSPPGGYEQYF
15,TRBD1,TRBV28,TRBJ2-5,CASSLSGQGMETQYF
14,TRBD1,TRBV29-1,TRBJ2-7,CSVDRGTGPYEQYF
15,TRBD2,TRBV10-3,TRBJ2-5,CAISGTSGNWETQYF
15,NA,TRBV4-2,TRBJ2-5,CASSLEVGGRETQYF
16,NA,TRBV2,TRBJ2-3,CASSERRLGNTDTQYF
14,NA,TRBV30,TRBJ2-7,CAWRTTAGIYEQYF
14,NA,TRBV14,TRBJ2-5,CASSQDLNQETQYF
15,TRBD2,TRBV5-1,TRBJ2-3,CASSLVREGLDTQYF
12,NA,TRBV19,TRBJ2-1,CASSIEGGEQFF
13,NA,TRBV30,TRBJ1-2,CAWSPGGGDGYTF
14,NA,TRBV29-1,TRBJ2-7,CSVEVVGQDYEQYF
12,NA,TRBV13,TRBJ1-1,CASSLVGTEAFF
16,NA,TRBV7-9,TRBJ2-1,CASTSPRGQTYNEQFF
18,TRBD1,TRBV10-1,TRBJ2-2,CASTPGQGVYANTGELFF
14,NA,TRBV14,TRBJ2-2,CASSQVQNTGELFF